One and the same sample provided the 27 T cell receptor beta chains below, sequenced in a study of shared clonotypes between healthy human individuals. Data came from immunoSEQ multiplex PCR; TCRdb stores just in-frame clones and leaves some out. The sample lists over a million clones; roughly 96% were seen once. The sample taken for sequencing was naive CD4+ T cells sorted from blood. As to subset: CD45RA+ positively selected. These receptors all come from a man aged 25-40 years in good health.

This chain links TRBV30 with TRBJ1-5; D gene ambiguous. CDR3 size: 15 residues. Trimming took 4 bases from V and 7 from J, leaving 20 bases between them. Germline CDR1 is GTSNPN and CDR2 is SVGIG (reference sequence). The chain's CDR3 is CAWNLVGPPEQPQHF. CDR3 DNA sequence: TGTGCCTGGAACCTTGTAGGACCCCCTGAGCAGCCCCAGCATTTT.

Only one count was recorded for this clone. The rearrangement uses TRBV19 and TRBJ1-5; D is unclear. V shed 6 bases and J shed 7 bases, with 19 bases lying between them. This CDR3 is 15 amino acids long. The germline gives CDR1 LNHDA, CDR2 SQIVND (reference sequence). The CDR3 DNA reads as TGTGCCAGTAGCAACCGGACCGGGGTGAGGCAGCCCCAGCATTTT. Translation: CASSNRTGVRQPQHF.

The chain carries TRBV4-2 and TRBJ1-5, with D hard to call. Germline-derived CDR1 and CDR2 are LGHNA and YNFKEQ. This CDR3 is 14 amino acids long. V lost 1 base, J lost 11 bases, and 15 bases lay in between. As DNA, the CDR3 is TGTGCCAGCAGCCAAGTTCAGTCCCCCGGGTCCCAGCATTTT. It is translated as CASSQVQSPGSQHF.

Of note for this clone: Within the sample, other DNA sequences also encode this same CDR3. The chain joins TRBV28 to TRBJ2-3, with unresolved D. The CDR3 runs to 11 residues. Germline V CDR1 and CDR2: MDHEN, SYDVKM. V lost 5 bases and J lost 1, with 1 base in between. CDR3 nucleotide sequence: TGTGCCAGCAGTCGCACAGATACGCAGTATTTT. Amino acid sequence: CASSRTDTQYF.

With regard to this clone: This sample includes further DNA sequences coding for the same CDR3. The genes are TRBV18 and TRBJ2-3; D unresolved. From germline, CDR1 is KGHSH and CDR2 LQKENI. The CDR3 consists of 12 residues. V lost 3 bases and J 3 bases, leaving 4 bases between the germline ends. This CDR3 reads CASSPRTDTQYF. The CDR3 DNA reads TGTGCCAGCTCACCGCGGACAGATACGCAGTATTTT.

This clone is a singleton in its sample. This sequence joins TRBV6-5 and TRBJ2-2; D not certain. The germline V gene encodes CDR1 MNHEY and CDR2 SVGAGI. V shed 3 bases and J shed 2 bases, with 7 bases lying between them. The CDR3 sequence is 14 residues long. The CDR3 DNA is TGTGCCAGCAGTTATTGGGCTAACACCGGGGAGCTGTTTTTT. Translation gives CASSYWANTGELFF.

The rearrangement uses TRBV28 and TRBJ1-3; 7 positions agree with TRBD1. This CDR3 comprises 15 residues. Germline loops: CDR1 MDHEN, CDR2 SYDVKM. Losses at the gene ends were 2 bases for V and 8 bases for J; bases not matched to a gene: 9. The CDR3 loop reads CASSLPGGQLDTIYF. The CDR3 DNA reads TGTGCCAGCAGTTTACCAGGGGGGCAATTGGACACCATATATTTT.

The rearrangement links TRBV6-6 to TRBJ1-4; 8 bases agree with TRBD1. Germline CDR1 and CDR2: MNHNY and SVGAGI (reference sequence). Trimming cost V 4 bases and J 8 bases; bases outside gene matches: 6. CDR3 length: 14 amino acids. Written as DNA, the CDR3 is TGTGCCAGCAGTTTGGACAGGGTGCAGGAAAAACTGTTTTTT. Protein sequence: CASSLDRVQEKLFF.

The chain employs TRBV7-2 and TRBJ2-1; a possible D gene is TRBD1 (6 bases). Trimming took 3 bases from V and 10 from J, leaving 10 bases between them. CDR1 SGHTA and CDR2 FQGNSA come from the germline V gene. The CDR3 consists of 12 residues. This CDR3 reads CASSFQTGEQFF. Written as DNA, the CDR3 is TGTGCCAGCAGCTTCCAAACAGGGGAGCAGTTCTTC.

The chain has TRBV27 and TRBJ2-7; 10 bases fit TRBD2. In germline, CDR1 is MNHEY, CDR2 SMNVEV (reference sequence). Unmatched junction bases numbered 3, after V lost 7 bases and J lost 0 bases. The CDR3 spans 14 residues. CDR3 residues: CASKTSGTSYEQYF. The DNA for the CDR3 is TGTGCCAGCAAAACTAGCGGGACCTCCTACGAGCAGTACTTC.

The chain links TRBV28 to TRBJ2-5, with D unclear. The V gene's germline CDR1 is MDHEN and CDR2 SYDVKM. Between the trimmed V and J ends, which lost 4 bases and 1 base, there was a span of 4 bases. The CDR3 loop spans 12 amino acids. The chain's CDR3 is CASSSLQETQYF. The CDR3 DNA reads TGTGCCAGCAGTTCCCTCCAAGAGACCCAGTACTTC.

The V and J genes are TRBV4-1 and TRBJ2-7, with 11 bases aligning to TRBD2. V lost 8 bases and J lost 4; bases outside the gene matches: 10. Germline V CDR1 and CDR2: MGHRA, YSYEKL. The CDR3 sequence is 15 residues long. The CDR3 region has the DNA TGCGCCAGCTCACCACTAGCGGGAGCTTTGTACGAGCAGTACTTC. It yields the protein CASSPLAGALYEQYF.

This sequence joins TRBV4-3 and TRBJ2-4; D uncertain. The CDR3 sequence is 14 residues long. V was clipped by 1 base and J by 9 bases, with 13 bases between them. Per the germline V gene, CDR1 is LGHNA and CDR2 is YSLEER. CDR3 sequence reads: CASSQGDGIGIQYF. The CDR3 nucleotides are TGCGCCAGCAGCCAAGGGGATGGCATCGGCATTCAGTACTTC.

Notes on this clone: Other DNA sequences of this sample code for an identical CDR3. V gene TRBV20-1 combines with J gene TRBJ2-1; D call uncertain. Germline lookup yields CDR1 DFQATT and CDR2 SNEGSKA (reference sequence). The ends were cut back, 3 bases at V and 4 bases at J, with 4 bases in the middle. This CDR3 region has 11 residues. The DNA for the CDR3 is TGCAGTGCTAGCAGATACAATGAGCAGTTCTTC. It specifies CSASRYNEQFF.

The chain links TRBV7-9 to TRBJ2-1, with D possibly matching TRBD2 (6 bases). This CDR3 contains 14 residues. V was shortened by 5 bases and J by 2 bases, with 10 bases between the two germline ends. The germline gives CDR1 SEHNR, CDR2 FQNEAQ (reference sequence). The CDR3 is CASSPRTTYNEQFF. CDR3 nucleotide sequence: TGTGCCAGCAGCCCCCGGACTACCTACAATGAGCAGTTCTTC. Based on the CDR3 plus reference TRBV7-9 and TRBJ2-1, the full variable domain is DTGVSQNPRHKITKRGQNVTFRCDPISEHNRLYWYRQTLGQGPEFLTYFQNEAQLEKSRLLSDRFSAERPKGSFSTLEIQRTEQGDSAMYLCASSPRTTYNEQFFGPGTRLTVL.

The gene calls are TRBV5-1 and TRBJ2-7, with D possibly TRBD2 on 7 matching bases. This CDR3 is 16 amino acids long. Looked up from germline, CDR1 is SGHRS and CDR2 is YFSETQ. V was shortened by 1 base and J by 5 bases, with 19 bases between the two germline ends. The CDR3 loop reads CASSLPLGGGVDEQYF. Written as DNA, the CDR3 is TGCGCCAGCAGCTTGCCCCTCGGCGGGGGCGTCGACGAGCAGTACTTC.

This rearrangement joins TRBV6-1 to TRBJ2-7, with TRBD2 matching over 7 bases. CDR1 is MNHNS and CDR2 is SASEGT in the germline V gene. V gave up 3 bases and J gave up 0 bases; unmatched junction bases: 5. The CDR3 runs to 15 residues. CDR3 residues: CASSDGWTSSYEQYF. The CDR3 DNA sequence: TGTGCCAGCAGTGATGGGTGGACTAGCTCCTACGAGCAGTACTTC.

The rearrangement links TRBV28 to TRBJ1-1, with TRBD1 matching over 7 bases. After removal of 2 bases from V and 5 bases from J, the junction contained 2 bases not matched to a gene. The V gene's germline CDR1 is MDHEN and CDR2 SYDVKM. The CDR3 totals 13 residues. The CDR3 DNA sequence: TGTGCCAGCAGTTTAGTACAGGGGACTGAAGCTTTCTTT. Protein product: CASSLVQGTEAFF. Full variable domain (outside the CDR3, taken from reference TRBV28 and TRBJ1-1): DVKVTQSSRYLVKRTGEKVFLECVQDMDHENMFWYRQDPGLGLRLIYFSYDVKMKEKGDIPEGYSVSREKKERFSLILESASTNQTSMYLCASSLVQGTEAFFGQGTRLTVV.

A single count supports this clone. J is TRBJ2-7 and V is TRBV7-3; tentatively, D is TRBD1 (8 bases). The germline V and J ends were trimmed by 6 bases and 1 base, with 16 bases remaining between them. CDR1 and CDR2 from the germline V gene are SGHTA and FQGTGA. The CDR3 contains 15 residues. The CDR3 DNA follows: TGTGCCAGCAGGGGAGGGACAGGAATTTCCTACGAGCAGTACTTC. Amino acids: CASRGGTGISYEQYF. The whole variable domain, remainder taken from reference TRBV7-3 and TRBJ2-7, is GAGVSQTPSNKVTEKGKYVELRCDPISGHTALYWYRQSLGQGPEFLIYFQGTGAADDSGLPNDRFFAVRPEGSVSTLKIQRTERGDSAVYLCASRGGTGISYEQYFGPGTRLTVT.

The chain combines TRBV7-9 with TRBJ1-4; D not resolved. The length of the CDR3 is 12 residues. From germline, CDR1 is SEHNR and CDR2 FQNEAQ (reference sequence). V dropped 0 bases and J dropped 8 bases, with 4 bases sitting between them. In nucleotides, the CDR3 is TGTGCCAGCAGCTTAGCTGAGGAAAAACTGTTTTTT. Its protein is CASSLAEEKLFF. Variable domain in full (rest from reference TRBV7-9 and TRBJ1-4): DTGVSQNPRHKITKRGQNVTFRCDPISEHNRLYWYRQTLGQGPEFLTYFQNEAQLEKSRLLSDRFSAERPKGSFSTLEIQRTEQGDSAMYLCASSLAEEKLFFGSGTQLSVL.

The chain carries TRBV30 and TRBJ2-3; TRBD2 agrees at 7 bases. V shed 4 bases and J 1 base; nucleotides not matched to a gene: 11. This CDR3 comprises 16 residues. The germline V gene has CDR1 GTSNPN and CDR2 SVGIG (reference sequence). CDR3 coding DNA: TGTGCCTGGAATGACCCGGGACTAACGGGCACAGATACGCAGTATTTT. Its protein product is CAWNDPGLTGTDTQYF.

V gene TRBV19 combines with J gene TRBJ2-7, with 8 bases lining up with TRBD2. V lost 10 bases and J lost 4; bases outside the gene matches: 15. The germline V gene encodes CDR1 LNHDA and CDR2 SQIVND (reference sequence). This CDR3 has 15 residues. CDR3 loop: CATHQTGGGLYEQYF. The CDR3 DNA sequence: TGTGCCACCCACCAGACCGGGGGGGGTCTATACGAGCAGTACTTC.

This chain's CDR3 is CASSEPGTNFYEQYF. DNA of the CDR3: TGTGCCAGCAGCGAACCCGGGACAAATTTCTACGAGCAGTACTTC. The rearrangement links TRBV7-9 to TRBJ2-7, with D tentatively TRBD1 (6 bases). Germline-derived CDR1 and CDR2 are SEHNR and FQNEAQ (reference sequence). The ends were cut back, 5 bases at V and 3 bases at J, with 17 bases in the middle. CDR3 length: 15 residues.

This clone was found a few times. The chain recombines TRBV29-1 with TRBJ2-1; weak D call: TRBD2 (6 bases). CDR1 is SQVTM and CDR2 is ANQGSEA in the germline V gene. The CDR3 is made up of 13 amino acids. V was cut by 6 bases and J by 0 bases, with 9 bases left in between. CDR3 loop: CSVPSVSYNEQFF. The DNA for the CDR3 is TGCAGCGTCCCTAGCGTCTCCTACAATGAGCAGTTCTTC.

V and J are TRBV18 and TRBJ1-1; D remains ambiguous. Trimming pared 1 base from V and 2 bases from J, leaving 11 bases between. The CDR3 spans 15 residues. The germline V gene encodes CDR1 KGHSH and CDR2 LQKENI. The CDR3 reads CASSPLGPPNTEAFF. The CDR3 DNA is TGTGCCAGCTCACCACTGGGTCCGCCCAACACTGAAGCTTTCTTT.

This chain joins TRBV11-2 and TRBJ2-7; the D gene is possibly TRBD1 (5 bases). Germline values: CDR1 SGHAT, CDR2 FQNNGV. V was shortened by 4 bases and J by 3 bases, with 13 bases between the two germline ends. This CDR3 region has 14 residues. CDR3 loop: CASSSRVLGYEQYF. Here the CDR3 DNA reads TGTGCCAGCAGCTCCAGGGTACTTGGCTACGAGCAGTACTTC. Looking up the rest from reference TRBV11-2 and TRBJ2-7 gives the full variable domain: EAGVAQSPRYKIIEKRQSVAFWCNPISGHATLYWYQQILGQGPKLLIQFQNNGVVDDSQLPKDRFSAERLKGVDSTLKIQPAKLEDSAVYLCASSSRVLGYEQYFGPGTRLTVT.

The rearrangement uses TRBV30 and TRBJ2-1; tentative D call: TRBD2 (5 bases). The V and J ends lost 2 bases and 7 bases respectively, with 9 bases between them. The CDR3 covers 12 residues. Germline CDR1 is GTSNPN and CDR2 is SVGIG (reference sequence). This chain's CDR3 is CAWSREFNEQFF. CDR3 in DNA: TGTGCCTGGAGTAGGGAGTTTAATGAGCAGTTCTTC.